Listed below are T cell receptor beta chains from one sample, sequenced in a study of blood T cell repertoires in COVID-19. Using immunoSEQ multiplex PCR, the repertoire was profiled, and TCRdb retains in-frame clones only, with some absent. The table lists tens of thousands of clones, roughly 80% of them singletons, with less than 25% in the top ten. Sample: peripheral blood. Receptor source: a human donor with acute or convalescent COVID-19. The donor label of this sample is uncertain. Both conserved end residues are part of each CDR3. A D gene is named only where the DNA matches it firmly. Size is stated for part of the rows, as once, few or many counts, or as a class when the clone is expanded.

>TRBV12-5|TRBJ1-1|.|14|TRBD1
CASGERQGNTEAFF
TGTGCTAGTGGCGAACGACAGGGGAACACTGAAGCTTTCTTT
>TRBV7-2|TRBJ1-5|.|15|TRBD1
CASSWGQLQNQPQHF
TGTGCCAGCAGCTGGGGACAGTTACAAAATCAGCCCCAGCATTTT
>TRBV7-2|TRBJ2-5|.|18|.
CASSLGSGSRGNQETQYF
TGTGCCAGCAGCTTAGGCTCGGGTAGCCGAGGGAACCAAGAGACCCAGTACTTC
>TRBV20-1|TRBJ2-3|.|15|.
CSASELNRATDTQYF
TGCAGTGCTAGTGAGTTGAACAGGGCTACAGATACGCAGTATTTT
>TRBV2|TRBJ2-1|.|14|TRBD2
CATGTSGGHNEQFF
TGTGCCACCGGGACTAGCGGGGGACACAATGAGCAGTTCTTC
>TRBV3-1/TRBV3-2|TRBJ2-1|.|15|TRBD2
CASSHSSGSANEQFF
TGTGCCAGCAGCCACTCTAGCGGGAGTGCCAATGAGCAGTTCTTC
>TRBV2|TRBJ1-6|.|13|.
CASSPAGWSPLHF
TGTGCCAGCAGCCCCGCGGGGTGGTCACCCCTCCACTTT
>TRBV6-5|TRBJ2-1|.|14|TRBD2
CASSYSLADNEQFF
TGTGCCAGCAGTTACAGTCTAGCGGACAATGAGCAGTTCTTC
>TRBV3-1/TRBV3-2|TRBJ2-1|.|13|.
CASSLTGNNEQFF
TGTGCCAGCAGCCTTACAGGGAACAATGAGCAGTTCTTC
>TRBV19|TRBJ2-3|few|18|TRBD2
CASSIRGTSGSHQDTQYF
TGTGCCAGTAGTATACGGGGGACTAGCGGGAGTCATCAAGATACGCAGTATTTT
>TRBV7-6|TRBJ2-1|.|16|TRBD2
CASSLAAGGPENEQFF
TGTGCCAGCAGCTTAGCCGCGGGAGGGCCAGAGAATGAGCAGTTCTTC
>TRBV5-8|TRBJ2-1|.|14|.
CASSLVWGLGEQFF
TGTGCCAGCAGCTTGGTTTGGGGGCTAGGTGAGCAGTTCTTC
>TRBV7-8|TRBJ2-5|.|17|TRBD1
CASSLAYRTGLQETQYF
TGTGCCAGCAGCTTAGCGTATCGGACAGGGCTACAAGAGACCCAGTACTTC
>TRBV6-5|TRBJ2-7|.|14|TRBD1
CASSYPGQGSEQYF
TGTGCCAGCAGTTACCCGGGACAGGGCTCCGAGCAGTACTTC
>TRBV9|TRBJ2-1|once|18|.
CASSVGLSSAAAYNEQFF
TGTGCCAGCAGCGTAGGTCTGAGTTCGGCGGCCGCCTACAATGAGCAGTTCTTC
>TRBV6-5|TRBJ1-1|.|12|.
CASGRGRTEAFF
TGTGCCAGCGGGAGGGGTCGAACTGAAGCTTTCTTT
>TRBV29-1|TRBJ1-2|.|14|TRBD1
CSVSEIGTGFGYTF
TGCAGCGTTTCTGAAATCGGGACAGGGTTTGGCTACACCTTC
>TRBV4-1|TRBJ2-7|.|13|.
CASSQRTGNEQYF
TGCGCCAGCAGCCAGAGAACAGGAAACGAGCAGTACTTC
>TRBV18|TRBJ2-7|once|15|TRBD1
CASSPRTGQAGEQYF
TGTGCCAGCTCACCAAGGACGGGACAGGCGGGCGAGCAGTACTTC
>TRBV5-1|TRBJ1-3|once|16|.
CASSLVAGYSGNTIYF
TGCGCCAGCAGCTTGGTTGCAGGGTACTCGGGAAACACCATATATTTT
>TRBV14|TRBJ1-1|.|16|.
CASSQGLGGVNTEAFF
TGTGCCAGCAGCCAAGGGCTTGGGGGCGTCAACACTGAAGCTTTCTTT
>TRBV19|TRBJ2-2|.|15|.
CASSIPGAHTGELFF
TGTGCCAGTAGTATCCCGGGAGCTCACACCGGGGAGCTGTTTTTT
>TRBV5-1|TRBJ2-7|.|14|TRBD2
CASSSTGGAYEQYF
TGCGCCAGCAGCTCGACGGGAGGGGCCTACGAGCAGTACTTC
>TRBV10-3|TRBJ2-7|.|14|.
CAITERSDSYEQYF
TGTGCCATCACGGAAAGATCGGACAGTTACGAGCAGTACTTC
>TRBV28|TRBJ2-7|.|16|.
CASSLRRGPGGYEQYF
TGTGCCAGCAGTTTAAGGAGGGGCCCAGGGGGGTACGAGCAGTACTTC
>TRBV18|TRBJ2-5|.|15|.
CASSPPRQGVETQYF
TGTGCCAGCTCACCACCAAGGCAGGGCGTGGAGACCCAGTACTTC
>TRBV5-8|TRBJ1-4|.|16|TRBD1
CASSLLRGWANEKLFF
TGTGCCAGCAGCTTGCTCAGGGGGTGGGCTAATGAAAAACTGTTTTTT
>TRBV10-3|TRBJ1-5|few|14|TRBD1
CAISEGGGSAPQHF
TGTGCCATCAGTGAGGGAGGGGGCTCCGCGCCCCAGCATTTT
>TRBV27|TRBJ2-7|.|17|TRBD2
CASSRNIAGGPLYEQYF
TGTGCCAGCAGCCGGAATATAGCGGGAGGGCCTCTCTACGAGCAGTACTTC
>TRBV4-3|TRBJ2-2|.|17|.
CASSQDRQTVDTGELFF
TGCGCCAGCAGCCAAGATAGGCAGACAGTGGACACCGGGGAGCTGTTTTTT
>TRBV19|TRBJ2-5|.|15|TRBD1
CASSMGTAIQETQYF
TGTGCCAGTAGTATGGGGACAGCGATTCAAGAGACCCAGTACTTC
>TRBV5-1|TRBJ1-3|.|16|.
CASSQGLPSSGNTIYF
TGCGCCAGCAGCCAGGGACTTCCGAGCTCTGGAAACACCATATATTTT
>TRBV19|TRBJ2-7|few|13|TRBD2
CASSEAGGYEQYF
TGTGCCAGTAGTGAAGCGGGAGGCTACGAGCAGTACTTC
>TRBV5-1|TRBJ2-3|few|15|TRBD1
CASSLFGTGTDTQYF
TGCGCCAGCAGCTTGTTTGGGACAGGGACAGATACGCAGTATTTT
>TRBV27|TRBJ1-5|.|16|.
CASSPTPTVHNQPQHF
TGTGCCAGCAGCCCCACCCCGACAGTCCACAATCAGCCCCAGCATTTT
>TRBV5-1|TRBJ2-5|.|16|.
CASSFGARQGGETQYF
TGCGCCAGCAGCTTTGGGGCAAGACAGGGAGGAGAGACCCAGTACTTC
>TRBV20-1|TRBJ1-3|.|11|.
CSAGGANTIYF
TGCAGTGCTGGAGGGGCGAACACCATATATTTT
>TRBV19|TRBJ2-1|once|16|TRBD2
CASIANSGSSYNEQFF
TGTGCCAGTATCGCGAATAGCGGGAGCTCCTACAATGAGCAGTTCTTC
>TRBV3-1/TRBV3-2|TRBJ1-5|.|13|.
CASSQGSDQPQHF
TGTGCCAGCAGCCAAGGGAGCGATCAGCCCCAGCATTTT
>TRBV6-5|TRBJ2-3|.|15|.
CASSSQGARTDTQYF
TGTGCCAGCAGTTCGCAGGGTGCAAGGACAGATACGCAGTATTTT
>TRBV7-7|TRBJ2-3|.|15|TRBD2
CASSRGGGSTDTQYF
TGTGCCAGCAGCCGGGGGGGCGGGAGCACAGATACGCAGTATTTT
>TRBV3-1/TRBV3-2|TRBJ2-1|.|19|TRBD2
CASSQEDASGRLLGNEQFF
TGTGCCAGCAGCCAAGAAGATGCTAGCGGGAGATTACTGGGCAATGAGCAGTTCTTC
>TRBV6-5|TRBJ2-7|.|10|.
CANQTYEQYF
TGTGCCAATCAAACCTACGAGCAGTACTTC
>TRBV6-5|TRBJ1-4|few|14|TRBD1
CASRLDRGYEKLFF
TGTGCCAGCAGGTTGGACAGGGGGTATGAAAAACTGTTTTTT
>TRBV28|TRBJ1-2|.|13|.
CASRKQGSYGYTF
TGTGCCAGCAGGAAACAGGGAAGCTATGGCTACACCTTC
>TRBV5-1|TRBJ1-2|.|16|TRBD1
CASSLVGQGPNYGYTF
TGCGCCAGCAGCTTGGTAGGACAGGGCCCTAACTATGGCTACACCTTC
>TRBV2|TRBJ2-6|.|15|.
CASSEAHSGANVLTF
TGTGCCAGCAGTGAAGCACACTCTGGGGCCAACGTCCTGACTTTC
>TRBV3-1/TRBV3-2|TRBJ2-3|.|16|.
CASSLPRGIGTDTQYF
TGTGCCAGCAGCCTCCCCCGGGGGATTGGCACAGATACGCAGTATTTT
>TRBV9|TRBJ1-2|once|16|.
CASSRDMNLANYGYTF
TGTGCCAGCAGTCGGGACATGAACCTAGCTAACTATGGCTACACCTTC
>TRBV5-1|TRBJ1-1|.|15|TRBD1
CASSLATGATGEAFF
TGCGCCAGCAGCTTGGCGACAGGGGCGACGGGTGAAGCTTTCTTT
>TRBV6-5|TRBJ1-2|.|16|.
CASSYSSGRRGYGYTF
TGTGCCAGCAGTTACTCGAGTGGCAGGAGGGGATATGGCTACACCTTC
>TRBV4-2|TRBJ2-7|.|16|TRBD2
CASSQEIGLATHEQYF
TGTGCCAGCAGCCAAGAGATAGGACTAGCGACCCACGAGCAGTACTTC